The TCR beta chain described here comes from a study of control samples from healthy donors and cancer patients. Using immunoSEQ multiplex PCR, the repertoire was profiled, and TCRdb retains in-frame clones only, with some absent. The sample lists 60,000 or so clones, roughly 86% seen once, with about 3.5% in the top ten. Trimming cost V 3 bases and J 7 bases; bases outside gene matches: 7. The CDR3 covers 14 residues. Germline assignment: CDR1 MDHEN and CDR2 SYDVKM. Sequencing input: blood. The gene calls are TRBV28 and TRBJ1-1; 8 positions agree with TRBD1. This receptor was identified in a man in his forties or fifties in good health. The CDR3 here is CASSFYRGVLEAFF. The DNA for the CDR3 is TGTGCCAGCAGTTTCTACAGGGGGGTCCTTGAAGCTTTCTTT. The entire variable domain, with the rest obtained from reference TRBV28 and TRBJ1-1, is as follows: DVKVTQSSRYLVKRTGEKVFLECVQDMDHENMFWYRQDPGLGLRLIYFSYDVKMKEKGDIPEGYSVSREKKERFSLILESASTNQTSMYLCASSFYRGVLEAFFGQGTRLTVV.